This passage covers 19 T cell receptor beta chains from one sample sequenced in a study of blood T cell repertoires in COVID-19. Here immunoSEQ multiplex PCR was the method, and the copy in TCRdb shows in-frame clones only, minus some. The sample carries 85,000 to 120,000 clones, approximately 91% recorded once. The sequenced material came from peripheral blood. All receptors come from a man younger than 35 with acute or convalescent COVID-19.

V gene TRBV6-5 combines with J gene TRBJ2-3, with no clear D. V was shortened by 6 bases and J by 3 bases, with 10 bases between the two germline ends. The CDR3 sequence is 13 residues long. From germline, CDR1 is MNHEY and CDR2 SVGAGI. CDR3 in DNA: TGTGCCAGCAGGGCAGGTCTGACAGATACGCAGTATTTT. Encoded protein: CASRAGLTDTQYF.

The chain has TRBV6-5 and TRBJ1-5; D is ambiguous. Germline values: CDR1 MNHEY, CDR2 SVGAGI. The CDR3 consists of 14 residues. Trimming stripped 5 bases from V and 4 bases from J, with 12 bases between. Written as DNA, the CDR3 is TGTGCCAGCAGTAAGACGGGAAGTAATCAGCCCCAGCATTTT. Translated, it gives CASSKTGSNQPQHF.

The chain couples TRBV6-2 or TRBV6-3 to TRBJ1-1, with 7 bases aligning to TRBD1. This CDR3 is 18 amino acids long. CDR1 is MNHEY and CDR2 is SVGEGT in the germline V gene. V shed 6 bases and J 4 bases; nucleotides not matched to a gene: 20. The CDR3 spells CASSTKRQGLSLLTEAFF. The CDR3 bases are TGTGCCAGCAGCACCAAGCGACAGGGTCTTTCGTTACTCACTGAAGCTTTCTTT.

The chain employs TRBV5-6 and TRBJ2-2; the match to TRBD1 covers 7 bases. The length of the CDR3 is 16 residues. Germline V gives CDR1 SGHDT, CDR2 YYEEEE. V shed 3 bases and J 1 base; nucleotides not matched to a gene: 6. The CDR3 coding sequence is TGTGCCAGCAGCTGGGCGGACAGGCTGAACACCGGGGAGCTGTTTTTT. It translates to CASSWADRLNTGELFF.

This clone was counted between two and nine times. V and J are TRBV9 and TRBJ1-3; 12 bases agree with TRBD1. After removal of 1 base from V and 0 bases from J, the junction contained 17 bases not matched to a gene. The CDR3 runs to 22 residues. Germline assignment: CDR1 SGDLS and CDR2 YYNGEE. Here the CDR3 DNA reads TGTGCCAGCAGCGTAAATACCGGGACAGGGGGCTTCGGGTGGCGCTCTGGAAACACCATATATTTT. Its translation is CASSVNTGTGGFGWRSGNTIYF. The full variable domain, its missing parts supplied by reference TRBV9 and TRBJ1-3, is DSGVTQTPKHLITATGQRVTLRCSPRSGDLSVYWYQQSLDQGLQFLIQYYNGEERAKGNILERFSAQQFPDLHSELNLSSLELGDSALYFCASSVNTGTGGFGWRSGNTIYFGEGSWLTVV.

V and J are TRBV27 and TRBJ2-7; 9 bases are a match to TRBD1. There are 14 residues in the CDR3. With V trimmed by 4 bases and J by 5 bases, 6 bases remained unmatched. Per germline, CDR1 MNHEY and CDR2 SMNVEV (reference sequence). CDR3 residues: CASSWGQGSDEQYF. In DNA form, the CDR3 reads TGTGCCAGCAGTTGGGGACAGGGATCGGACGAGCAGTACTTC.

The chain uses TRBV21-1 and TRBJ2-6; TRBD1 was called by the table and not checked on the DNA. TRBV21-1 is labeled a pseudogene. The CDR3 contains 16 residues. CDR3 sequence: CASSKVRGSGANVLTF. For the CDR3, the DNA is TGTGCCAGCAGCAAAGTAAGGGGCTCTGGGGCCAACGTCCTGACTTTC.

The gene calls are TRBV6-1 and TRBJ1-2; 8 bases agree with TRBD1. The V segment lost 2 bases and the J segment 4 bases; nucleotides outside the gene matches: 3. Germline assignment: CDR1 MNHNS and CDR2 SASEGT. This CDR3 spans 14 amino acids. CDR3 loop: CASSEIDRGYGYTF. The CDR3 coding sequence is TGTGCCAGCAGTGAAATCGACAGGGGCTATGGCTACACCTTC.

V is TRBV23-1 and J is TRBJ1-5; a possible D gene is TRBD1 (6 bases). Being an ORF, TRBV23-1 has a function that is uncertain. The CDR3 is 17 amino acids. V was shortened by 8 bases and J by 0 bases, with 20 bases between the two germline ends. CDR3 sequence: CASPRRRGGFSNQPQHF. In DNA, the CDR3 is TGCGCCAGCCCACGCCGAAGGGGGGGATTTAGCAATCAGCCCCAGCATTTT.

The chain combines TRBV4-1 with TRBJ2-2, with 9 bases fitting TRBD2. CDR1 is MGHRA and CDR2 is YSYEKL in the germline V gene. CDR3 size: 15 residues. After removal of 2 bases from V and 2 bases from J, the junction contained 0 bases not matched to a gene. The CDR3 DNA follows: TGCGCCAGCAGCCAACTAGCGGGAAACACCGGGGAGCTGTTTTTT. Encoded protein: CASSQLAGNTGELFF.

This clone was recorded a few times. This chain joins TRBV2 and TRBJ2-7; 10 bases fit TRBD1. Germline V gene data show CDR1 as SNHLY and CDR2 as FYNNEI. The CDR3 is 16 amino acids. V dropped 0 bases and J dropped 4; count of bases not matched to a gene: 6. CDR3 nucleotide sequence: TGTGCCAGCAGTGAAGCTTTGGACAGGGGGTTTTACGAGCAGTACTTC. Translated, it gives CASSEALDRGFYEQYF.

This chain links TRBV24-1 with TRBJ2-1; 10 bases align to TRBD1. The germline V gene encodes CDR1 KGHDR and CDR2 SFDVKD. After removal of 8 bases from V and 3 bases from J, the junction contained 9 bases not matched to a gene. There are 16 residues in the CDR3. CDR3 region: CATTSGQGIDYNEQFF. DNA of the CDR3: TGTGCCACCACGTCGGGACAGGGGATTGACTACAATGAGCAGTTCTTC.

The chain combines TRBV24-1 with TRBJ2-1; 10 bases fit TRBD2. Trimming cost V 9 bases and J 0 bases; bases outside gene matches: 4. CDR1 is KGHDR, CDR2 SFDVKD, per germline. The CDR3 spans 15 residues. CDR3 sequence (DNA): TGTGCCACCGGGACTAGCGAACTCTCCTACAATGAGCAGTTCTTC. This encodes CATGTSELSYNEQFF.

This rearrangement joins TRBV5-1 to TRBJ2-1, with 7 positions matching TRBD1. Germline loops: CDR1 SGHRS, CDR2 YFSETQ. Unmatched junction bases numbered 7, after V lost 7 bases and J lost 0 bases. The length of the CDR3 is 15 residues. The chain's CDR3 is CASGTESSSYNEQFF. Here the CDR3 DNA reads TGCGCCAGCGGGACAGAGAGTAGCTCCTACAATGAGCAGTTCTTC.

This rearrangement joins TRBV28 to TRBJ1-2, with D tentatively TRBD1 (6 bases). Germline CDR1 MDHEN, CDR2 SYDVKM. The CDR3 consists of 16 residues. Trimming shortened V by 5 bases and J by 4 bases, and 20 bases separated the two germline ends. In nucleotides, the CDR3 is TGTGCCAGCAGTATTGGGGGCTCTTCGCCGTCCTATGGCTACACCTTC. This translates into CASSIGGSSPSYGYTF.

This rearrangement joins TRBV6-1 to TRBJ1-1; D remains ambiguous. Trimming took off 1 base at V and 14 bases at J, with 14 bases between the two ends. This CDR3 comprises 12 residues. Germline-derived CDR1 and CDR2 are MNHNS and SASEGT. CDR3 region: CASSEDGEGAFF. The CDR3 DNA sequence: TGTGCCAGCAGTGAAGACGGAGAAGGAGCCTTCTTT.

The J gene is TRBJ2-1, the V gene TRBV25-1; D perhaps matches TRBD2 (7 bases). The germline V gene encodes CDR1 MGHDK and CDR2 SYGVNS. The CDR3 contains 15 residues. The V end was cut by 1 base, the J end by 7 bases, with 14 bases between. The CDR3: CASSESRGAGNEQFF. In DNA form, the CDR3 reads TGTGCCAGCAGTGAATCCCGGGGGGCGGGAAATGAGCAGTTCTTC.

J is TRBJ2-2 and V is TRBV27; 13 nucleotides match TRBD2. Germline-derived CDR1 and CDR2 are MNHEY and SMNVEV (reference sequence). The CDR3 spans 19 residues. The trim removed 4 bases at V and 0 bases at J, leaving 8 bases unmatched. This CDR3 reads CASSYILLAGGSNTGELFF. CDR3 sequence (DNA): TGTGCCAGCAGTTACATTTTACTAGCGGGAGGGTCGAACACCGGGGAGCTGTTTTTT.

The V call is TRBV27, the J call TRBJ2-1, with 14 bases lining up with TRBD2. Looked up from germline, CDR1 is MNHEY and CDR2 is SMNVEV (reference sequence). The CDR3 runs 15 residues. The J segment lost 6 bases and the V segment lost 5 bases, leaving 3 bases of the junction unmatched. The CDR3 bases are TGTGCCAGCAGTCGACTAGCGGGAGGGGTCAATGAGCAGTTCTTC. The encoded protein is CASSRLAGGVNEQFF.